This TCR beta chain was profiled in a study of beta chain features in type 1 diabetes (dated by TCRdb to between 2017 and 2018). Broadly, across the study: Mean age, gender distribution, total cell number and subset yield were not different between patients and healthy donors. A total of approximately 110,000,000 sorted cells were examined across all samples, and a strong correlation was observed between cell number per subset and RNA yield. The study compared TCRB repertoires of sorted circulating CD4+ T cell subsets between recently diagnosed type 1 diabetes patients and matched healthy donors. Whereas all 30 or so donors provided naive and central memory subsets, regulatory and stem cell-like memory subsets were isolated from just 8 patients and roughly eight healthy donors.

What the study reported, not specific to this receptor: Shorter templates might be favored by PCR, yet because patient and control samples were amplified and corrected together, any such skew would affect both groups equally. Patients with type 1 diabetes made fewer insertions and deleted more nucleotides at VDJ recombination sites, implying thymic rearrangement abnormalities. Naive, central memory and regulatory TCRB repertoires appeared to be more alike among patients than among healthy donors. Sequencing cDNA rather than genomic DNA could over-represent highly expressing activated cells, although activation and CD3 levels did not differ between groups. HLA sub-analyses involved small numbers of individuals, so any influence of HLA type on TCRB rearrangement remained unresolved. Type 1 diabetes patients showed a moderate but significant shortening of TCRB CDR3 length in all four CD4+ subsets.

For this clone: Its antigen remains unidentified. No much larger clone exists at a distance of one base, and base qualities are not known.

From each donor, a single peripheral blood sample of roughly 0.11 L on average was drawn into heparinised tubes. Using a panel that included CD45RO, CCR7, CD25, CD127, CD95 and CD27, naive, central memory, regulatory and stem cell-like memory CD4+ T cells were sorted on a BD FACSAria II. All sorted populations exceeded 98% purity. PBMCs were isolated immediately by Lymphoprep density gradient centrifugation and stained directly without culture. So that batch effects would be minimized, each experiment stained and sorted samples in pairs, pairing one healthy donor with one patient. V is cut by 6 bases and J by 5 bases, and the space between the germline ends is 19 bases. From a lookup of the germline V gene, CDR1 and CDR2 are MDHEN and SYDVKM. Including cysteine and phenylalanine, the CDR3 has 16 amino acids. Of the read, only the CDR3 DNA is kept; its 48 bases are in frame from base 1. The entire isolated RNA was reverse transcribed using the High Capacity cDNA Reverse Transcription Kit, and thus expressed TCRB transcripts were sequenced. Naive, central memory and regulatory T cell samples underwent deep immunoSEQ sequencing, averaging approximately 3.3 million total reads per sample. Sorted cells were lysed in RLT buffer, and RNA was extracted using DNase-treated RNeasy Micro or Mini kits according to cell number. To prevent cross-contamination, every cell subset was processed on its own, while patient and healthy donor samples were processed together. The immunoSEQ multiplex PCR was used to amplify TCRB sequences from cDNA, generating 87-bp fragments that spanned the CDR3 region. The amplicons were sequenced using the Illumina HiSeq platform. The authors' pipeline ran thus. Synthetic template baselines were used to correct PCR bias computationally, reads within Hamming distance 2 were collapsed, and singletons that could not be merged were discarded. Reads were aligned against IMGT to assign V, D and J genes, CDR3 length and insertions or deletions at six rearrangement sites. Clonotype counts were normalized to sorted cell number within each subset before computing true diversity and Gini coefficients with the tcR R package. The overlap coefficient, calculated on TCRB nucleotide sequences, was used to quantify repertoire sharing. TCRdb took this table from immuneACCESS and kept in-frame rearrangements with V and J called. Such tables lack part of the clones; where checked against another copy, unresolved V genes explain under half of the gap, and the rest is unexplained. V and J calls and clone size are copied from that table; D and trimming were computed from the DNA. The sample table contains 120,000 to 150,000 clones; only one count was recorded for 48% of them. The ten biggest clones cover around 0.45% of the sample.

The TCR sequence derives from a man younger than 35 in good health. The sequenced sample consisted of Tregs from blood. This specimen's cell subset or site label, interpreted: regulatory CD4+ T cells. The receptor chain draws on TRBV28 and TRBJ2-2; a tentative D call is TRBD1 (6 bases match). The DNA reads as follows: TGTGCCAGCAGCCCTCCGGGACACTGGGGGACCGGGGAGCTGTTTTTT. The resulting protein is CASSPPGHWGTGELFF.